This is a list of T cell receptor beta chains from one sample in a study of T cell repertoires in cytomegalovirus infection. The antigens these receptors bind are not known. TCRdb re-derived calls from the reads in MiXCR, one entry per CDR3 protein. Among about 220,000 distinct CDR3 sequences, 38% were seen once, and the ten largest hold 55% to 70%. The sequences come from CD8+ T cells from cultured PBMCs, collected from culture after CMV antigen stimulation. These receptors were taken from a human donor in good health (CMV status not recorded). Some clones in this sample may be carry-over from other donors' samples. The CDR3 runs from the conserved cysteine through the conserved F or W.

J gene	V gene	CDR3 protein
TRBJ2-4	TRBV7-6	CASNPSRLAKNIQYF
TRBJ2-5	TRBV5-4	CASSFTLAGETQYF
TRBJ2-3	TRBV4-1	CASSSSPGTREGF
TRBJ1-1	TRBV20-1	CSARDRRQGASEAFF
TRBJ2-2	TRBV7-3	CASSSPGLAGNTGELFF
TRBJ1-1	TRBV11-2	CASSLVTGAGTEAFF
TRBJ2-2	TRBV28	CASRSALAVNTGELFF
TRBJ1-2	TRBV27	CASSPNLGGSYGYTF
TRBJ1-1	TRBV2	CASSQPRDSLPNTEAFF
TRBJ2-1	TRBV7-9	CASSLAIYNEQFF
TRBJ2-1	TRBV7-2	CASSLVGETRINEQFF
TRBJ1-1	TRBV7-6	CASSLEGGTGAWTEAFF
TRBJ2-7	TRBV11-1	CASSDGGGNYEQYF
TRBJ2-7	TRBV7-3	CASSLIAGVYEQYF
TRBJ2-7	TRBV10-2	CASTDYGTTYEQYF
TRBJ1-2	TRBV11-2	CASSLEAGHYGYTF
TRBJ1-2	TRBV27	CASSLTGGAYYYTF
TRBJ2-7	TRBV7-9	CASSPATSGSSYEQYF
TRBJ2-1	TRBV27	CASSLNRLYNEQFF
TRBJ1-1	TRBV24-1	CATRNSGETEAFF
TRBJ2-1	TRBV6-2/TRBV6-3	CASSYPRRVGGDPPYNEQFF
TRBJ1-5	TRBV12-3/TRBV12-4	CASSLAQDGVNQPQHF
TRBJ2-3	TRBV20-1	CSARDRRLATDTQYF
TRBJ2-7	TRBV27	CASSLNLRLASEQYF
TRBJ2-4	TRBV4-2	CASSQGSEGWNIQYF
TRBJ2-3	TRBV29-1	CSAVTSGTSGTDTQYF
TRBJ1-2	TRBV29-1	CSVGTPGTAYGYTF
TRBJ1-1	TRBV11-2	CASSLLLNGREAFF
TRBJ2-1	TRBV6-5	CASSYRLAGGNEQFF
TRBJ2-1	TRBV7-2	CASSLGMGRNEQFF
TRBJ1-5	TRBV12-3/TRBV12-4	CASSLARGRERGNQPQHF
TRBJ1-2	TRBV2	CASSEDRDNGYTF
TRBJ1-2	TRBV7-2	CASSAGNNYGYTF
TRBJ2-1	TRBV28	CASSLDIGEQFF
TRBJ1-5	TRBV6-1	CASIGTLVNQPQHF
TRBJ2-5	TRBV27	CASSFRPSGAEETQYF
TRBJ2-1	TRBV2	CASSEAIGRDNEQFF
TRBJ2-4	TRBV12-3/TRBV12-4	CASSIQGAKNIQYF
TRBJ2-7	TRBV7-8	CASSLGSHYSYEQYF
TRBJ1-6	TRBV7-9	CASSLASASSYNSPLHF
TRBJ2-1	TRBV6-5	CASSPPPKRNEQFF
TRBJ2-7	TRBV5-6	CASTSMWDYTYEQYF
TRBJ2-1	TRBV28	CASSTTSGTYNEQFF
TRBJ2-3	TRBV4-1	CASSHYRTGGRDTQYF
TRBJ2-1	TRBV7-9	CASSHREVSYNEQFF
TRBJ2-3	TRBV7-9	CASSYLAGVADTQYF
TRBJ1-1	TRBV2	CASSEGRGGNTEAFF
TRBJ2-5	TRBV7-9	CASGLARGKETQYF
TRBJ1-6	TRBV9	CASAGTDPRSPLHF
TRBJ2-1	TRBV9	CASSVGAGGVSYNEQFF
TRBJ2-2	TRBV11-3	CASSPGGGTGELFF
TRBJ2-5	TRBV7-9	CASSLPYEAETQYF
TRBJ2-1	TRBV7-2	CASSFGVRNEQFF
TRBJ2-2	TRBV19	CASEDRGLTPGELFF
TRBJ1-1	TRBV11-1	CASSFDINTEAFF